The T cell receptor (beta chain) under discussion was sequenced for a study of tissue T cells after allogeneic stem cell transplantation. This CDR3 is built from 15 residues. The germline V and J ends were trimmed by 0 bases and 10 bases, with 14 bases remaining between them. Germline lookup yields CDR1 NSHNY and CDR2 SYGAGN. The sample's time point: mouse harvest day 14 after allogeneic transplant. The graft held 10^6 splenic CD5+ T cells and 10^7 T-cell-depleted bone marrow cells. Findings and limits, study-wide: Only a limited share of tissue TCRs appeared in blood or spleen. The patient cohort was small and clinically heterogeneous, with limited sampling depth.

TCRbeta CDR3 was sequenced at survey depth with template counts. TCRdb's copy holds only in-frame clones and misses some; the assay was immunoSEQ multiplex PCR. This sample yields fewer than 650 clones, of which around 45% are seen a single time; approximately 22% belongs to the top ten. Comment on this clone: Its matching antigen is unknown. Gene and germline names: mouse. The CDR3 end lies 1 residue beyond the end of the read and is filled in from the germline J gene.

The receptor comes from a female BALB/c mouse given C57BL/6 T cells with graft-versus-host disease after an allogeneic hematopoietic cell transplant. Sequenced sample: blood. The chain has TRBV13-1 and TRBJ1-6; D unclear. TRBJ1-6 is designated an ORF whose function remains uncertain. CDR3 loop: CASSDAPQFQSPLYF. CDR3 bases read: TGTGCCAGCAGTGATGCCCCACAGTTTCAATCGCCCCTCTAC.